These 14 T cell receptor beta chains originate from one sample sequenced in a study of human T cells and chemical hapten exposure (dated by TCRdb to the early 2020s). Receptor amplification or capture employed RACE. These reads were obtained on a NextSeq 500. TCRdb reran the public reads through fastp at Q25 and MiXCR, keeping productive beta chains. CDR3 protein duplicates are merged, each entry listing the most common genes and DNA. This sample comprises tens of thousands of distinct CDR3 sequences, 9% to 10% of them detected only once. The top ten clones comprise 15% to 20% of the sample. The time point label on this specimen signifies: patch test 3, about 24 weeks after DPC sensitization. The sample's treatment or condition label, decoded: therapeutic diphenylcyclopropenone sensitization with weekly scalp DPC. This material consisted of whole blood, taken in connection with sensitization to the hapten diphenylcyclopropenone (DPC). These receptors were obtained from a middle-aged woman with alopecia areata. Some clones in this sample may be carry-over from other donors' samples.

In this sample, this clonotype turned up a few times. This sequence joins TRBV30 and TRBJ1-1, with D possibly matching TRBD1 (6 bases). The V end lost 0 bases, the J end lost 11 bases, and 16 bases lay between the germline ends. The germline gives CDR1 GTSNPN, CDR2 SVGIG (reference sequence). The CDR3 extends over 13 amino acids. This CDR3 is CAWSVRSGARAFF. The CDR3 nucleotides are TGTGCCTGGAGTGTACGGTCGGGGGCTCGGGCTTTCTTT.

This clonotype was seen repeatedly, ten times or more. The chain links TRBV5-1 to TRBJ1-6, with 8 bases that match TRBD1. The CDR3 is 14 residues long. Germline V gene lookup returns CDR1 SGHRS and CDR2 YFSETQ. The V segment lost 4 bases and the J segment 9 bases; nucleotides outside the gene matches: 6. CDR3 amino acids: CASSPGQGISPLHF. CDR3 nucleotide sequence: TGCGCCAGCAGCCCTGGACAGGGTATTTCACCCCTCCACTTT.

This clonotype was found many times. CDR3 residues: CASSYSKSSSGGVHTQYF. The DNA for the CDR3 is TGTGCCAGCAGTTACTCGAAGTCCTCCAGCGGGGGGGTACATACGCAGTATTTT. The chain uses TRBV6-2 or TRBV6-3 and TRBJ2-3; 10 bases are a match to TRBD2. The CDR3 has 18 residues. V lost 0 bases, J lost 7 bases, and 13 bases stayed unmatched. CDR1 and CDR2 (germline): MNHEY, SVGEGT.

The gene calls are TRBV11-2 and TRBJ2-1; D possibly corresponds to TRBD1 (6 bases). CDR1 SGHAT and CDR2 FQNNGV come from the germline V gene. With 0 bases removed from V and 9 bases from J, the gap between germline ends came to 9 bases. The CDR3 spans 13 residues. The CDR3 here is CASSLDRGGEQFF. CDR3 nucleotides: TGTGCCAGCAGCTTAGATCGAGGGGGTGAGCAGTTCTTC.

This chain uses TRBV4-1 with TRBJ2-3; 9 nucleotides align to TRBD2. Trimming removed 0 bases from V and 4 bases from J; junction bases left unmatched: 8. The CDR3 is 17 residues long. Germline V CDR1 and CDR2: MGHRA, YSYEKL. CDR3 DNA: TGCGCCAGCAGCCAAGATGTGCTAGCGGGGTCCTCAGATACGCAGTATTTT. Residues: CASSQDVLAGSSDTQYF.

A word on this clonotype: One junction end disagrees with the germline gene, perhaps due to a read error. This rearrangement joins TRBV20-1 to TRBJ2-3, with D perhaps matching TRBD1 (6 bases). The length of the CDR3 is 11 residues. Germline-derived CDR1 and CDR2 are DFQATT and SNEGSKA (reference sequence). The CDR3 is CSALSPGAPFF. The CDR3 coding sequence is TGCAGTGCCCTGTCGCCAGGGGCCCCCTTTTTT.

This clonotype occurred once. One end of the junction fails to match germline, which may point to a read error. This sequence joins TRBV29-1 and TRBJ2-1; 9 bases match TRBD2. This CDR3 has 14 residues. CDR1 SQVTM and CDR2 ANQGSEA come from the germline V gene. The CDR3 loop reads CSHAGGRIGNKQFF. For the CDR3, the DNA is TGCAGCCACGCGGGGGGGCGGATAGGCAATAAGCAGTTCTTC.

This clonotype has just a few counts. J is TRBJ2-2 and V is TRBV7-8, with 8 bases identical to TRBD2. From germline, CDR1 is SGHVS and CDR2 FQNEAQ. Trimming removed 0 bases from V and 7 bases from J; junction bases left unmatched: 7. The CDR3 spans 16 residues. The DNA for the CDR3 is TGTGCCAGCAGCTTAGCGTCGGTAGCGGGGAACGGGGAGCTGTTTTTT. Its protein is CASSLASVAGNGELFF.

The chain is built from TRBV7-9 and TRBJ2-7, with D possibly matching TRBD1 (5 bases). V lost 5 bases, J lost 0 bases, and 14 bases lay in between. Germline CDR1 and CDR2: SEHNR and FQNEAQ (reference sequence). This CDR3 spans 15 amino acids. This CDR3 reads CASSGRGSSSYEQYF. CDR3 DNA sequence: TGTGCCAGCAGCGGAAGGGGCTCCAGCTCCTACGAGCAGTACTTC.

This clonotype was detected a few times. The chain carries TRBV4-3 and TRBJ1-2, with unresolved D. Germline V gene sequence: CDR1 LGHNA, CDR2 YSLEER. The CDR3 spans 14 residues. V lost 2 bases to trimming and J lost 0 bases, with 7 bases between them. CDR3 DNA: TGCGCCAGCAGCCAAAATGTGGCTAACTATGGCTACACCTTC. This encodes CASSQNVANYGYTF.

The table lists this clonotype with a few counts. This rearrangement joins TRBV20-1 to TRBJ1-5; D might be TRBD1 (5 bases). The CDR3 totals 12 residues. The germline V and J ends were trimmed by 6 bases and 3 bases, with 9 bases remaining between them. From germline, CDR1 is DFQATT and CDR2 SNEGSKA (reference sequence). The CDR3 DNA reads TGCAGTGCCGGGGGGACCAATCAGCCCCAGCATTTT. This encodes CSAGGTNQPQHF.

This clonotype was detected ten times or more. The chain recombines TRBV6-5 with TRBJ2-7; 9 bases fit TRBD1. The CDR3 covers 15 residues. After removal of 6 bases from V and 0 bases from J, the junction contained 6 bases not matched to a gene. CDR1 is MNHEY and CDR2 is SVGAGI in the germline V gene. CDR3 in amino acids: CASSLGQGSSYEQYF. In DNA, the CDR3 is TGTGCCAGCAGCCTCGGACAGGGGAGCTCCTACGAGCAGTACTTC.

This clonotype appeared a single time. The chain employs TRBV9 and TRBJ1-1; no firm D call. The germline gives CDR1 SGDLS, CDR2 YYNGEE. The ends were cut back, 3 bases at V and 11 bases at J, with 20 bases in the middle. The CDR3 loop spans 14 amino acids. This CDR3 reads CASSGRATGSSAFF. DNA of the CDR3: TGTGCCAGCAGCGGACGAGCGACGGGGAGTAGTGCTTTCTTT.

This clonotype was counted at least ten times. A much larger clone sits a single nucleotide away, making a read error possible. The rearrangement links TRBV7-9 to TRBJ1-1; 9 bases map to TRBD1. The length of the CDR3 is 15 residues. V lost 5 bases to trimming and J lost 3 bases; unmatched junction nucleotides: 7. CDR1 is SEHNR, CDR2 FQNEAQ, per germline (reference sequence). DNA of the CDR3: TGTGCCAGCAGCCACAGGGGGCTCGGGGACACTGAAGCTTTCTTT. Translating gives CASSHRGLGDTEAFF.